This T cell receptor (beta chain) derives from a study of control samples from healthy donors and cancer patients. The V gene's germline CDR1 is SGHRS and CDR2 YFSETQ. V lost 4 bases to trimming and J lost 5 bases, with 14 bases between them. CDR3 length: 14 amino acids. Measured with immunoSEQ multiplex PCR; TCRdb has only the in-frame clones, and not every one. The table records approximately 170,000 clones, 90% of them present only once. The chain uses TRBV5-1 and TRBJ2-3; D remains unclear. The specimen sequenced was blood. The TCR originated in a woman between 50 and 59 years old in good health. As DNA, the CDR3 is TGCGCCAGCAGCGAAACCCTTACCGGAGATACGCAGTATTTT. Amino acids: CASSETLTGDTQYF. Full variable domain (outside the CDR3, taken from reference TRBV5-1 and TRBJ2-3): KAGVTQTPRYLIKTRGQQVTLSCSPISGHRSVSWYQQTPGQGLQFLFEYFSETQRNKGNFPGRFSGRQFSNSRSEMNVSTLELGDSALYLCASSETLTGDTQYFGPGTRLTVL.